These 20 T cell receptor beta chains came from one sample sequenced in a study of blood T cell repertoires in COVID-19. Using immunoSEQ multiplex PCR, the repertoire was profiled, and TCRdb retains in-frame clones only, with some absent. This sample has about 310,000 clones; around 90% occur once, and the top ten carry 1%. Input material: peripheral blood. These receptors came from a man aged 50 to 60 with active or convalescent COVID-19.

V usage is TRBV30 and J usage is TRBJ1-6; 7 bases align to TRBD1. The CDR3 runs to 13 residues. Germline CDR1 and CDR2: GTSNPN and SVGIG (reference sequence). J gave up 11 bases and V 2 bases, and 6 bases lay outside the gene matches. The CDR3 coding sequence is TGTGCCTGGAGTAGGGACAGAAGACCACCCCTCCACTTT. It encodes CAWSRDRRPPLHF.

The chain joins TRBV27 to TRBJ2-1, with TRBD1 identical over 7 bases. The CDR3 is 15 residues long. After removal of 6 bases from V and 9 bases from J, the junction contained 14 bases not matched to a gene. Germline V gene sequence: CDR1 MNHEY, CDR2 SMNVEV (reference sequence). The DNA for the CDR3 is TGTGCCAGCAGGGCGACAGGGTTTTCTCTTAGTGAGCAGTTCTTC. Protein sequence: CASRATGFSLSEQFF.

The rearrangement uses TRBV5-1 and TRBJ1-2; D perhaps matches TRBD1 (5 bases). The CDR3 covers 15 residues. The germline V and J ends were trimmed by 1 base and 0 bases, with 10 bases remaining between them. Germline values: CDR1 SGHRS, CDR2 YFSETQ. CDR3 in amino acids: CASSLIPGSNYGYTF. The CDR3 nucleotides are TGCGCCAGCAGCTTGATCCCAGGGTCTAACTATGGCTACACCTTC. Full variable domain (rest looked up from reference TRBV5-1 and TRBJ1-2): KAGVTQTPRYLIKTRGQQVTLSCSPISGHRSVSWYQQTPGQGLQFLFEYFSETQRNKGNFPGRFSGRQFSNSRSEMNVSTLELGDSALYLCASSLIPGSNYGYTFGSGTRLTVV.

The CDR3 is CASSFPRQGASGGYTF. DNA for the CDR3: TGTGCCAGCAGTTTCCCCCGGCAGGGGGCGTCGGGTGGCTACACCTTC. V and J are TRBV28 and TRBJ1-2; 8 bases line up with TRBD1. The V segment lost 3 bases and the J segment 7 bases; nucleotides outside the gene matches: 13. The CDR3 has 16 residues. From germline, CDR1 is MDHEN and CDR2 SYDVKM.

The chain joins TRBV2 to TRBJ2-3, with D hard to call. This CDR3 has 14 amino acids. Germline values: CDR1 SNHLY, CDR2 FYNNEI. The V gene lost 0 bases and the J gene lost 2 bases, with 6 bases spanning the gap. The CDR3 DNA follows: TGTGCCAGCAGTGAAGCTAGCTTCACAGATACGCAGTATTTT. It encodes CASSEASFTDTQYF.

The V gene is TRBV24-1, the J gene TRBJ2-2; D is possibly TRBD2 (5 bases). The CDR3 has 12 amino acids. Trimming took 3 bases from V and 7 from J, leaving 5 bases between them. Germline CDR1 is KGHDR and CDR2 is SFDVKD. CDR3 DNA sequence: TGTGCCACCAGTGATCGGGGCGGGGAGCTGTTTTTT. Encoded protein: CATSDRGGELFF.

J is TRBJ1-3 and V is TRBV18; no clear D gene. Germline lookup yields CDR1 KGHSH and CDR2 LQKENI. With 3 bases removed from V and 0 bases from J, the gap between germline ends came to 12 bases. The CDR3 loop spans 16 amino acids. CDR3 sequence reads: CASSPRDTVSGNTIYF. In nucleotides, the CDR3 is TGTGCCAGCTCACCGCGAGACACCGTCTCTGGAAACACCATATATTTT.

This chain's CDR3 is CASSEIGTGEAFF. In nucleotides, the CDR3 is TGTGCCAGCAGTGAAATTGGGACAGGAGAAGCTTTCTTT. The chain recombines TRBV2 with TRBJ1-1; 8 positions match TRBD1. From germline, CDR1 is SNHLY and CDR2 FYNNEI. The CDR3 length is 13 residues. The V gene end was trimmed by 2 bases and the J gene end by 8 bases; junction bases not matched to a gene: 4. Complete variable domain (other parts from reference TRBV2 and TRBJ1-1): EPEVTQTPSHQVTQMGQEVILRCVPISNHLYFYWYRQILGQKVEFLVSFYNNEISEKSEIFDDQFSVERPDGSNFTLKIRSTKLEDSAMYFCASSEIGTGEAFFGQGTRLTVV.

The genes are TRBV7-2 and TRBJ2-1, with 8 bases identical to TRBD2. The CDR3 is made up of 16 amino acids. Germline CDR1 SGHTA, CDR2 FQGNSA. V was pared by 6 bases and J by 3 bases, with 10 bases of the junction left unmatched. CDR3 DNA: TGTGCCAGCAGGGGACCCAGCGGGACTAGCTACAATGAGCAGTTCTTC. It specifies CASRGPSGTSYNEQFF.

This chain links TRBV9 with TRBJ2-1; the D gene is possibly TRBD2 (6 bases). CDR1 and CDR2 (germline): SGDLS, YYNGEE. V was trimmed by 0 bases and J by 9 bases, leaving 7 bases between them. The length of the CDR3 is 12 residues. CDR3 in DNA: TGTGCCAGCAGCGTAGAGGGACTTGAGCAGTTCTTC. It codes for CASSVEGLEQFF.

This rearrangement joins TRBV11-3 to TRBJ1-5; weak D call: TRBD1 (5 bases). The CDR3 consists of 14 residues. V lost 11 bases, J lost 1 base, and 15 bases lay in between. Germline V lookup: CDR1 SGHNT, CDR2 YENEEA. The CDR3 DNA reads TGTGCCCCGGGGGGGGATGAGAGCAATCAGCCCCAGCATTTT. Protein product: CAPGGDESNQPQHF.

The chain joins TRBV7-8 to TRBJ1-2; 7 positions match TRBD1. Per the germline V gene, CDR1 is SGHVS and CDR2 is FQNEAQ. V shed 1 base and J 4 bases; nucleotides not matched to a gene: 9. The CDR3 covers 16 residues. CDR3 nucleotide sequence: TGTGCCAGCAGCTTAGACCCAGGGGGTAAAGGCTATGGCTACACCTTC. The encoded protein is CASSLDPGGKGYGYTF.

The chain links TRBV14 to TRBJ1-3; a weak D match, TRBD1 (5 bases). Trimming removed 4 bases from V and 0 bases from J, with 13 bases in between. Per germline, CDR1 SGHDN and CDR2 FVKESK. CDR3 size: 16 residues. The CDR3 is CASSRVTGVSGNTIYF. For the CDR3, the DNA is TGTGCCAGCAGCCGCGTCACAGGCGTCTCTGGAAACACCATATATTTT.

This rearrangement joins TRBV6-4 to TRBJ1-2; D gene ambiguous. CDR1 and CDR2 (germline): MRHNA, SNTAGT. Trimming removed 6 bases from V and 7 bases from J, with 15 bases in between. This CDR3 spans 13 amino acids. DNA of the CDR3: TGTGCCAGCAGGGCGGGAGAGGCCGCTGGCTACACCTTC. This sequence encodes CASRAGEAAGYTF.

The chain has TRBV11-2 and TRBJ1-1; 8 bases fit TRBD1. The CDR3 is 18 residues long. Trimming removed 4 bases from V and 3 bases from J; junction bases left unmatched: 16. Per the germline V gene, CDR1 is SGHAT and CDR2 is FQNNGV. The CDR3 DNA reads TGTGCCAGCAGCTGCCGGGACAGGACACAATGTAGTGACACTGAAGCTTTCTTT. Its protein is CASSCRDRTQCSDTEAFF.

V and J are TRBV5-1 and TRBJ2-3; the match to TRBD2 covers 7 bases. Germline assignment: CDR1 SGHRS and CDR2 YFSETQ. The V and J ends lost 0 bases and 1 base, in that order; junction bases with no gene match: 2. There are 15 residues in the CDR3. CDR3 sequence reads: CASSLALAGTDTQYF. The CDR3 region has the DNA TGCGCCAGCAGCTTGGCCCTAGCGGGCACAGATACGCAGTATTTT.

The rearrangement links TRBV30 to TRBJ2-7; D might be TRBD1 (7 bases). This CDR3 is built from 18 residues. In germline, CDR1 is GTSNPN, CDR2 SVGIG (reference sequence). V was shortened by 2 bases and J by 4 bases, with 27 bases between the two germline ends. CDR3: CAWSKEGFQGGRPYEQYF. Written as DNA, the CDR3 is TGTGCCTGGAGTAAGGAAGGATTCCAGGGGGGCCGTCCTTACGAGCAGTACTTC.

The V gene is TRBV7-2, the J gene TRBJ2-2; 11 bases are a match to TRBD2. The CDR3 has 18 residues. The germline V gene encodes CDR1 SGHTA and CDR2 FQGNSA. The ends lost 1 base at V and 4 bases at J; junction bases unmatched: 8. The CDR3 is CASSLELAGGRGTGELFF. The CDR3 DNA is TGTGCCAGCAGCTTAGAGCTAGCGGGAGGACGGGGCACCGGGGAGCTGTTTTTT.

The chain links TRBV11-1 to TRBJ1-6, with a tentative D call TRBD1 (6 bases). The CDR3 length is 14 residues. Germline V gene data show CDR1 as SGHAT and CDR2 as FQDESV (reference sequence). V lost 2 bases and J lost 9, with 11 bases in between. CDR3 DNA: TGTGCCAGCAGCTTAACAACACAGGGTTCACCCCTCCACTTT. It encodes CASSLTTQGSPLHF.

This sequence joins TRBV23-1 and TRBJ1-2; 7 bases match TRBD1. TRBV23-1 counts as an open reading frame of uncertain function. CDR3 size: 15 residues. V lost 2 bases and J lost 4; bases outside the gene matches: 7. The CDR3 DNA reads TGCGCCAGCAGTCAACGACAGGGAATTGGCTATGGCTACACCTTC. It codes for CASSQRQGIGYGYTF.